This TCR beta chain was recovered during a study of OX40 agonist ivuxolimab in advanced cancers. Trimming stripped 2 bases from V and 4 bases from J, with 6 bases between. Germline V lookup: CDR1 MNHEY, CDR2 SMNVEV (reference sequence). The CDR3 totals 13 residues. TCRdb's table, derived via immunoSEQ multiplex PCR, lists solely in-frame clones and lacks some. The table lists nearly 95,000 clones, 85% to 95% of them singletons. The TCR was taken from an adult with an advanced solid tumor such as melanoma, head and neck, liver or kidney cancer. The chain links TRBV27 to TRBJ2-1, with D uncertain. The specimen was CD4+ or CD8+ T cells sorted from blood, collected in a trial of the OX40 agonist ivuxolimab. In DNA, the CDR3 is TGTGCCAGCAGTTTAACCATGTACAATGAGCAGTTCTTC. This encodes CASSLTMYNEQFF.